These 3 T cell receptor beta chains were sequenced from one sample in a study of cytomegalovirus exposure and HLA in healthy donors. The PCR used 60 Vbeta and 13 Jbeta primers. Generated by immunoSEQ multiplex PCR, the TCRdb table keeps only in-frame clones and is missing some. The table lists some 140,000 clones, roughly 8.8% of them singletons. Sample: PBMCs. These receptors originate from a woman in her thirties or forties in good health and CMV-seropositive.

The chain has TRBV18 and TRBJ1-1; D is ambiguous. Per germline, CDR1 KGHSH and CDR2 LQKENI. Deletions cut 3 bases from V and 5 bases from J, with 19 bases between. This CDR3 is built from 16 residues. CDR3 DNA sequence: TGTGCCAGCTCACCGTTGGCGGATCCTAGAAAAACTGAAGCTTTCTTT. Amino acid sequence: CASSPLADPRKTEAFF.

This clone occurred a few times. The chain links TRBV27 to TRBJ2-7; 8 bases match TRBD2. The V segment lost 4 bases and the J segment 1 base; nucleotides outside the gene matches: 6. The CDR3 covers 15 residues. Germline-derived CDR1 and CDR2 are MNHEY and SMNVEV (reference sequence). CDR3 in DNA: TGTGCCAGCAGTTCCCCGACTAGCGCGTCCTACGAGCAGTACTTC. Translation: CASSSPTSASYEQYF.

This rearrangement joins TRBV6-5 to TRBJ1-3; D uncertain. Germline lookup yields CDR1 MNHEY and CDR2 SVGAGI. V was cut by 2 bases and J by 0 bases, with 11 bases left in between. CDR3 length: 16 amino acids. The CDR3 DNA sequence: TGTGCCAGCAGTTACGGGCCCTGGGCCTCTGGAAACACCATATATTTT. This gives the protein CASSYGPWASGNTIYF.